Following are 20 T cell receptor beta chains from one sample sequenced in a study of early T cells in non-severe SARS-CoV-2 infection. TCRdb analysed the 5' RACE reads with MiXCR anew, one entry per CDR3 protein. The profile shows some 38,000 distinct CDR3 sequences, roughly 5.6% of them singletons. Source material: whole blood. Source of these receptors: an adult who was a healthcare worker with PCR-confirmed SARS-CoV-2 infection or an uninfected control (not recorded which).

The chain has TRBV6-7 and TRBJ2-1; D ambiguous. TRBV6-7 is labeled an ORF, and its function is uncertain. The CDR3 is 12 residues long. The ends were cut back, 6 bases at V and 5 bases at J, with 8 bases in the middle. The CDR3: CASSYADNEQFF. The CDR3 DNA reads as TGTGCCAGCAGCTATGCGGACAATGAGCAGTTCTTC.

This clonotype was counted many times. J is TRBJ2-2 and V is TRBV5-1; maybe TRBD2 (6 bases). The CDR3 has 15 residues. V was pared by 3 bases and J by 0 bases, with 9 bases between. Looked up from germline, CDR1 is SGHRS and CDR2 is YFSETQ. The CDR3 DNA reads as TGCGCCAGCAGCTGGGGACTGACGAACACCGGGGAGCTGTTTTTT. Protein: CASSWGLTNTGELFF. Full variable domain (missing parts from reference TRBV5-1 and TRBJ2-2): KAGVTQTPRYLIKTRGQQVTLSCSPISGHRSVSWYQQTPGQGLQFLFEYFSETQRNKGNFPGRFSGRQFSNSRSEMNVSTLELGDSALYLCASSWGLTNTGELFFGEGSRLTVL.

This clonotype came up many times. The chain employs TRBV13 and TRBJ2-7; TRBD1 might be the D (6 bases). CDR1 is PRHDT, CDR2 FYEKMQ, per germline (reference sequence). The V end lost 0 bases, the J end lost 4 bases, and 7 bases lay between the germline ends. The CDR3 has 13 residues. The CDR3 spells CASSLGRGYEQYF. CDR3 bases: TGTGCCAGCAGCTTAGGCAGGGGATACGAGCAGTACTTC. The whole variable domain, remainder taken from reference TRBV13 and TRBJ2-7, is AAGVIQSPRHLIKEKRETATLKCYPIPRHDTVYWYQQGPGQDPQFLISFYEKMQSDKGSIPDRFSAQQFSDYHSELNMSSLELGDSALYFCASSLGRGYEQYFGPGTRLTVT.

This clonotype came up many times. V is TRBV5-5 and J is TRBJ2-3, with D perhaps matching TRBD1 (5 bases). The CDR3 consists of 14 residues. Germline V lookup: CDR1 SGHKS, CDR2 YYEKEE (reference sequence). V was clipped by 0 bases and J by 4 bases, with 9 bases between them. The CDR3, as DNA: TGTGCCAGCAGCTTGGAGGGGCCCGCAGATACGCAGTATTTT. As protein: CASSLEGPADTQYF.

This chain links TRBV20-1 with TRBJ2-1; tentative D call: TRBD2 (5 bases). The V end was cut by 3 bases, the J end by 6 bases, with 12 bases between. Germline assignment: CDR1 DFQATT and CDR2 SNEGSKA (reference sequence). CDR3 length: 13 residues. CDR3 DNA sequence: TGCAGTGCTAGCCCTGGAGGAGGCAATGAGCAGTTCTTC. Translating it yields CSASPGGGNEQFF.

This clonotype was observed at least ten times. The CDR3 region is CASSLAQETQYF. The CDR3 DNA sequence: TGCGCCAGCAGCTTGGCCCAAGAGACCCAGTACTTC. The genes are TRBV5-1 and TRBJ2-5, with D uncertain. Germline lookup yields CDR1 SGHRS and CDR2 YFSETQ. V lost 0 bases to trimming and J lost 1 base, with 1 base between them. The CDR3 has 12 residues. Complete variable domain (other parts from reference TRBV5-1 and TRBJ2-5): KAGVTQTPRYLIKTRGQQVTLSCSPISGHRSVSWYQQTPGQGLQFLFEYFSETQRNKGNFPGRFSGRQFSNSRSEMNVSTLELGDSALYLCASSLAQETQYFGPGTRLLVL.

As to this clonotype: This may arise from a read error, as a much more abundant clone is one base away. Because it lacks the conserved phenylalanine or tryptophan at the end, this CDR3 is likely a read error. The chain links TRBV19 to TRBJ1-4; 8 bases map to TRBD1. Trimming at V came to 4 bases and at J to 6 bases, leaving 7 bases not matched to a gene. CDR3 length: 15 amino acids. The germline V gene has CDR1 LNHDA and CDR2 SQIVND (reference sequence). The CDR3 here is CASSTAVTGDEKLFL. CDR3 DNA: TGTGCCAGTAGTACAGCGGTGACAGGGGATGAAAAACTGTTTCTT.

The chain links TRBV7-9 to TRBJ1-1, with D possibly matching TRBD1 (5 bases). This CDR3 has 15 residues. The germline CDR1 and CDR2 sequences are SEHNR and FQNEAQ (reference sequence). V lost 2 bases and J lost 0, with 10 bases in between. The CDR3 DNA follows: TGTGCCAGCAGCTTAAAGGGGCATATGAACACTGAAGCTTTCTTT. Its translation is CASSLKGHMNTEAFF.

In this sample, this clonotype turned up many times. The chain carries TRBV24-1 and TRBJ2-3; possible D gene TRBD1, 6 bases. This CDR3 spans 15 amino acids. CDR1 KGHDR and CDR2 SFDVKD come from the germline V gene. Trimming took off 3 bases at V and 4 bases at J, with 13 bases between the two ends. CDR3 in amino acids: CATSDMGRGADTQYF. The CDR3 region has the DNA TGTGCCACCAGTGATATGGGCAGGGGAGCAGATACGCAGTATTTT.

This clonotype was counted ten times or more. The chain uses TRBV19 and TRBJ2-2; D might be TRBD2 (6 bases). V lost 7 bases and J lost 10, with 22 bases in between. Germline V CDR1 and CDR2: LNHDA, SQIVND (reference sequence). The CDR3 has 15 residues. The CDR3 sequence is CASTYRDSRLEELFF. CDR3 nucleotide sequence: TGTGCCAGTACGTACCGGGACTCCCGATTAGAGGAGCTGTTTTTT.

This clonotype appeared a few times. The genes are TRBV6-2 or TRBV6-3 and TRBJ2-7; D ambiguous. With 5 bases removed from V and 4 bases from J, the gap between germline ends came to 9 bases. CDR1 and CDR2 from the germline V gene are MNHEY and SVGEGT. The CDR3 sequence is 12 residues long. CDR3 nucleotides: TGTGCCAGCAGTGCCGGTCCTTACGAGCAGTACTTC. This sequence encodes CASSAGPYEQYF.

This clonotype occurred a few times. V usage is TRBV30 and J usage is TRBJ2-7, with a weak D call TRBD1 (6 bases). CDR3 length: 14 residues. CDR1 and CDR2 (germline): GTSNPN, SVGIG (reference sequence). V shed 5 bases and J shed 6 bases, with 20 bases lying between them. Written as DNA, the CDR3 is TGTGCCTGGTGGGGGCCGGGATTTTCCGCCGAGCAGTACTTC. It specifies CAWWGPGFSAEQYF.

This clonotype was seen repeatedly, ten times or more. This chain connects TRBV18 to TRBJ2-7; D remains ambiguous. V was cut by 5 bases and J by 6 bases, with 14 bases left in between. The CDR3 has 13 amino acids. Germline V lookup: CDR1 KGHSH, CDR2 LQKENI. CDR3 in DNA: TGTGCCAGCTCATCTGAAGTTTCTCGCGAGCAGTACTTC. Translated, it gives CASSSEVSREQYF.

This clonotype was seen ten or more times. This chain joins TRBV5-6 and TRBJ2-3; the D gene is possibly TRBD2 (6 bases). V gave up 1 base and J gave up 2 bases, with 8 bases separating them. This CDR3 contains 14 residues. Germline V gives CDR1 SGHDT, CDR2 YYEEEE. The CDR3 spells CASSLTGDTDTQYF. In nucleotides, the CDR3 is TGTGCCAGCAGCTTGACGGGGGACACAGATACGCAGTATTTT.

This clonotype has at least ten counts. The rearrangement joins TRBV7-2 to TRBJ2-1; 11 bases match TRBD2. J gave up 5 bases and V 4 bases, and 4 bases lay outside the gene matches. Germline V gene sequence: CDR1 SGHTA, CDR2 FQGNSA. The CDR3 has 15 residues. CDR3 sequence reads: CASSSTSGVDNEQFF. DNA of the CDR3: TGTGCCAGCAGCTCGACTAGCGGGGTAGACAATGAGCAGTTCTTC.

This clonotype was observed many times. The chain combines TRBV19 with TRBJ1-5; weak D call: TRBD1 (5 bases). Germline values: CDR1 LNHDA, CDR2 SQIVND (reference sequence). This CDR3 comprises 15 residues. V lost 5 bases and J lost 4, with 15 bases in between. The CDR3 DNA is TGTGCCAGTAGTGCCCTAAGGAAGGGGAATCAGCCCCAGCATTTT. Residues: CASSALRKGNQPQHF.

This clonotype was detected ten times or more. The chain is built from TRBV4-1 and TRBJ2-2; D perhaps matches TRBD1 (6 bases). This CDR3 region has 15 residues. V lost 5 bases and J 3 bases, leaving 13 bases between the germline ends. CDR1 and CDR2 from the germline V gene are MGHRA and YSYEKL. The CDR3 here is CASSIGQSYTGELFF. The DNA for the CDR3 is TGCGCCAGCAGCATCGGACAGAGTTACACCGGGGAGCTGTTTTTT.

In this sample, this clonotype turned up many times. This chain links TRBV6-1 with TRBJ1-4, with TRBD1 matching over 9 bases. After removal of 6 bases from V and 6 bases from J, the junction contained 11 bases not matched to a gene. CDR3 size: 16 residues. Germline CDR1 and CDR2: MNHNS and SASEGT. The DNA for the CDR3 is TGTGCCAGCAGCAACCGACAGACAGGGGGAGATGAAAAACTGTTTTTT. Protein product: CASSNRQTGGDEKLFF.

This clonotype occurred a few times. The chain links TRBV5-6 to TRBJ2-3, with a weak D call TRBD2 (7 bases). The CDR3 has 15 residues. Per germline, CDR1 SGHDT and CDR2 YYEEEE. With 5 bases removed from V and 2 bases from J, the gap between germline ends came to 15 bases. CDR3 bases: TGTGCCAGCAGTCCTGGAGGGGGGGCCACAGATACGCAGTATTTT. This gives the protein CASSPGGGATDTQYF. The whole variable domain, filled in from reference TRBV5-6 and TRBJ2-3, reads DAGVTQSPTHLIKTRGQQVTLRCSPKSGHDTVSWYQQALGQGPQFIFQYYEEEERQRGNFPDRFSGHQFPNYSSELNVNALLLGDSALYLCASSPGGGATDTQYFGPGTRLTVL.

This clonotype was detected many times. J is TRBJ2-7 and V is TRBV28; 8 nucleotides match TRBD2. The CDR3 is 14 amino acids. Germline assignment: CDR1 MDHEN and CDR2 SYDVKM. V gave up 6 bases and J gave up 4 bases; unmatched junction bases: 8. The chain's CDR3 is CASSPGTRTYEQYF. CDR3 DNA: TGTGCCAGCAGCCCCGGGACTAGGACGTACGAGCAGTACTTC.